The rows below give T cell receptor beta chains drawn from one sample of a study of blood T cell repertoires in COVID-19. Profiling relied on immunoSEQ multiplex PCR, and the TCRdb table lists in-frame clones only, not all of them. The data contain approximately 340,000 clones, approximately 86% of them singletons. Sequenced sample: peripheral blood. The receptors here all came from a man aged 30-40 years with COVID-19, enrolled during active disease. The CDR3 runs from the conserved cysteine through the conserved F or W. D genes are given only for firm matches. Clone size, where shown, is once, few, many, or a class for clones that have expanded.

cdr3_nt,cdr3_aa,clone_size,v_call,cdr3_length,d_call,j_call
TGTGCCAGCAGCTTATCATCAGGGGCTAGGGAAGCTTTCTTT,CASSLSSGAREAFF,.,TRBV7-3,14,.,TRBJ1-1
TGTGCCAGTAGTAGACAGGGAAACACTGAAGCTTTCTTT,CASSRQGNTEAFF,.,TRBV19,13,TRBD1,TRBJ1-1
TGTGCCAGCAGCTTACGACAGCCCCCTGACGGTGAGCAGTTCTTC,CASSLRQPPDGEQFF,.,TRBV7-3,15,.,TRBJ2-1
TGTGCCAGCAGTGAGAACAGGGGCCGCGAGCAGTACTTC,CASSENRGREQYF,.,TRBV25-1,13,TRBD1,TRBJ2-7
TGTGCCAGTAGTATGCGGGACAGGGGCAATCAGCCCCAGCATTTT,CASSMRDRGNQPQHF,few,TRBV19,15,TRBD1,TRBJ1-5
TGTGCCAGCAGTTTGAAGAGGGCTAACTATGGCTACACCTTC,CASSLKRANYGYTF,.,TRBV28,14,.,TRBJ1-2
TGTGCCATCAGTGCGGACAGGGTGATAGCGGGCCCAGCGAGCACCGGGGAGCTGTTTTTT,CAISADRVIAGPASTGELFF,.,TRBV10-3,20,.,TRBJ2-2
TGTGCCAGCAGCCTCAACCGGGACACCACCGAGCAGTACTTC,CASSLNRDTTEQYF,.,TRBV7-2,14,.,TRBJ2-7
TGTGCCAGTAGTATGGTGGACATTCCGGGCTACACCTTC,CASSMVDIPGYTF,.,TRBV19,13,.,TRBJ1-2
TGTGCCAGCAGTGAGCAGGGTTCGAAAAGCACTGAAGCTTTCTTT,CASSEQGSKSTEAFF,.,TRBV25-1,15,.,TRBJ1-1
TGTGCCAGCAGCTACGACAGGGGGAGTTCACCCCTCCACTTT,CASSYDRGSSPLHF,.,TRBV5-4,14,TRBD1,TRBJ1-6
TGTGCCAGCTCATTGGACAGGCAAGAGACCCAGTACTTC,CASSLDRQETQYF,.,TRBV18,13,TRBD1,TRBJ2-5
TGTGCCAGCAGCTCCTTAGCGGGGGGTTTCACCGGGGAGCTGTTTTTT,CASSSLAGGFTGELFF,.,TRBV7-2,16,TRBD2,TRBJ2-2
TGTGCCTGGGCGACAGTAAGTTACGAGCAGTACTTC,CAWATVSYEQYF,.,TRBV30,12,.,TRBJ2-7
TGTGCCAGTTGCGGTATTCTGAACACCGGGGAGCTGTTTTTT,CASCGILNTGELFF,.,TRBV19,14,.,TRBJ2-2
TGTGCCAGCAGTTATTCCGGGACATCGAGTTTTGATGAGCAGTTCTTC,CASSYSGTSSFDEQFF,few,TRBV6-5,16,.,TRBJ2-1
TGTGCCAGCAGTGAACAGGGGGGAGAAAAACTGTTTTTT,CASSEQGGEKLFF,.,TRBV2,13,TRBD1,TRBJ1-4
TGTGCCAGTAGTATAGAGGCCGGGGCAACTAATGAAAAACTGTTTTTT,CASSIEAGATNEKLFF,.,TRBV19,16,.,TRBJ1-4
TGTGCCAGTAGTATGTTGCGGAGCGGCACAGATACGCAGTATTTT,CASSMLRSGTDTQYF,.,TRBV19,15,.,TRBJ2-3
TGCGCCAGCAGCTTGGCGAGAGCTAGCACAGATACGCAGTATTTT,CASSLARASTDTQYF,.,TRBV5-1,15,.,TRBJ2-3
TGTGCCAGCAGCGCACAGGGTTGGACTGAAGCTTTCTTT,CASSAQGWTEAFF,.,TRBV9,13,.,TRBJ1-1
TGTGCCAGCAGCCAACAGGGGGGACTAGCGGGGGCAGATACGCAGTATTTT,CASSQQGGLAGADTQYF,.,TRBV3-1/TRBV3-2,17,TRBD2,TRBJ2-3